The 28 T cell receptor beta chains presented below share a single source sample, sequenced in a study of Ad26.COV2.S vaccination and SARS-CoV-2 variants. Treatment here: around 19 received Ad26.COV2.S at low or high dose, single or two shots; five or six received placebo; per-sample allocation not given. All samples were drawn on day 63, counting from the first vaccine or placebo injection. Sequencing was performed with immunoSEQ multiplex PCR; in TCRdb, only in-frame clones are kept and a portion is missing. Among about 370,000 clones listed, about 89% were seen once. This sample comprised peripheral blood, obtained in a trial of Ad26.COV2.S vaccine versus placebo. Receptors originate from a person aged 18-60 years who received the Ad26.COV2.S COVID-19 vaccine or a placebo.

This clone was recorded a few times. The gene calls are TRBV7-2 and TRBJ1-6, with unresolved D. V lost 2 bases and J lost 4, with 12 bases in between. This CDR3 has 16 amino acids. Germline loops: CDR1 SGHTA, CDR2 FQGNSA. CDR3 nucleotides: TGTGCCAGCAGCTTAAAACCCCCTCAATATAATTCACCCCTCCACTTT. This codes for CASSLKPPQYNSPLHF. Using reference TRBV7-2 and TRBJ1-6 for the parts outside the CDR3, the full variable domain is GAGVSQSPSNKVTEKGKDVELRCDPISGHTALYWYRQSLGQGLEFLIYFQGNSAPDKSGLPSDRFSAERTGGSVSTLTIQRTQQEDSAVYLCASSLKPPQYNSPLHFGNGTRLTVT.

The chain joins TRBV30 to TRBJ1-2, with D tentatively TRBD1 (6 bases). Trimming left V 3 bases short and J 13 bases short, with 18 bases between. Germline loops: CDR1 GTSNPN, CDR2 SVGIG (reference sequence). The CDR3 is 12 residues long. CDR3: CAWSVLTGLCTF. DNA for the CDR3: TGTGCCTGGAGCGTTCTAACAGGGTTGTGCACCTTC.

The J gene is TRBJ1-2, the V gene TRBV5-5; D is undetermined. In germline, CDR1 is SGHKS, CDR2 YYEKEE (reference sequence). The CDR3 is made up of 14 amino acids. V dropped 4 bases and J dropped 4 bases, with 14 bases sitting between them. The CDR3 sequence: CASSPDVQLYGYTF. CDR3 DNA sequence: TGTGCCAGCAGCCCTGACGTACAGCTCTATGGCTACACCTTC.

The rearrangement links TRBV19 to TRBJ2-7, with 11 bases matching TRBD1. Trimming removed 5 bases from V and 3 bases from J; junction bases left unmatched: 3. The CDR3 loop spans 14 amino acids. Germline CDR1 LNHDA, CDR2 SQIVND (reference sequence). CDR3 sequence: CASSVGQGGYEQYF. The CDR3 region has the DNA TGTGCCAGTAGTGTGGGACAGGGGGGCTACGAGCAGTACTTC.

The CDR3, as DNA: TGTGCCAGCAGTTACCGAAGGGACCCAGCCTACGAGCAGTACTTC. Translated: CASSYRRDPAYEQYF. The V gene is TRBV6-5, the J gene TRBJ2-7; D is tentatively TRBD1 or TRBD2 (5 bases each). There are 15 residues in the CDR3. V lost 2 bases to trimming and J lost 2 bases, with 13 bases between them. Germline V gene lookup returns CDR1 MNHEY and CDR2 SVGAGI.

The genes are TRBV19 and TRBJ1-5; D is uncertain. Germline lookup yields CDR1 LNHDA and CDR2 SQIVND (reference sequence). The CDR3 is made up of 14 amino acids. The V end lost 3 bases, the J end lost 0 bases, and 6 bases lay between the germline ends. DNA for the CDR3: TGTGCCAGTAGTATTAAAAGTAGCAATCAGCCCCAGCATTTT. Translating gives CASSIKSSNQPQHF.

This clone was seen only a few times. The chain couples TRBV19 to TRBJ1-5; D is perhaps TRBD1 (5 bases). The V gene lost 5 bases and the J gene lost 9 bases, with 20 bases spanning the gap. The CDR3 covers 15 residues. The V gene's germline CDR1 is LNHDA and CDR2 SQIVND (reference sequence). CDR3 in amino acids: CASSPGRRGPRPQHF. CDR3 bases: TGTGCCAGTAGTCCGGGGAGGAGGGGCCCTCGGCCCCAGCATTTT.

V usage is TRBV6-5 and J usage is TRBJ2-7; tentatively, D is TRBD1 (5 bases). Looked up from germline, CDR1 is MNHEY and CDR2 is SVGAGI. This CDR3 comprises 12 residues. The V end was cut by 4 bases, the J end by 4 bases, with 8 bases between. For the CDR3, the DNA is TGTGCCAGCAGTTCGACAGCGTACGAGCAGTACTTC. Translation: CASSSTAYEQYF.

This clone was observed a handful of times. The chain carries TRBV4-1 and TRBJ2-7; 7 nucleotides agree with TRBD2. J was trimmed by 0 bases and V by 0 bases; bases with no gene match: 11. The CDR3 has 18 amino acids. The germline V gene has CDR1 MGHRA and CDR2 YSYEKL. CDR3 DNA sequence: TGCGCCAGCAGCCAAGACGATAACGGGAGGCTGAGCTCCTACGAGCAGTACTTC. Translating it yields CASSQDDNGRLSSYEQYF.

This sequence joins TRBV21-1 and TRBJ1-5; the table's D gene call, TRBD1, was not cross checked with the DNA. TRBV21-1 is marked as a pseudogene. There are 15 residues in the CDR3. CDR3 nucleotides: TGTGCCAGCAGCAAAACCGGACAGCTGAATCAGCCCCAGCATTTT. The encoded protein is CASSKTGQLNQPQHF.

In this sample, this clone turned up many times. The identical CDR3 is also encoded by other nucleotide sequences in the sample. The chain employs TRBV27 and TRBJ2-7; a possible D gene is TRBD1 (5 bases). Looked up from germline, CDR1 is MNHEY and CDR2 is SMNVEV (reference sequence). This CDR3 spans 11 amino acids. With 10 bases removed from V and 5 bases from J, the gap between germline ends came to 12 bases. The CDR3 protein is CATGGAHEQYF. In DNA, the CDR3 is TGTGCCACCGGTGGGGCCCACGAGCAGTACTTC.

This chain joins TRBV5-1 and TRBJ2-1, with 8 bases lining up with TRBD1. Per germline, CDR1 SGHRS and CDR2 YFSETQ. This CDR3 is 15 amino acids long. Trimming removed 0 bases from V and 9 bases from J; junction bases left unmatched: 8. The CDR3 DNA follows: TGCGCCAGCAGCTTGGCCGGGCAGGGGGCCGGTGAGCAGTTCTTC. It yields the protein CASSLAGQGAGEQFF.

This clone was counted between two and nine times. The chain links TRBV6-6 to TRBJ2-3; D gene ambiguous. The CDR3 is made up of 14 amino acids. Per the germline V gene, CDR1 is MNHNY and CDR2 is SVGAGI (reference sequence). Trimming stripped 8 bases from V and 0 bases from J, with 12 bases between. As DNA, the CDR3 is TGTGCCAGCCAAAGACATCGAAGCACAGATACGCAGTATTTT. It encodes CASQRHRSTDTQYF.

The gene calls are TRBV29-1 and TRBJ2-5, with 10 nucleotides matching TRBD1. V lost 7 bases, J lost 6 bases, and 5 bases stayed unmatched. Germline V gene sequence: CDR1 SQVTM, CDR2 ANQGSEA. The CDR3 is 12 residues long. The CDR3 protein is CSADRGQKTQYF. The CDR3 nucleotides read TGCAGCGCCGACAGGGGGCAGAAGACCCAGTACTTC.

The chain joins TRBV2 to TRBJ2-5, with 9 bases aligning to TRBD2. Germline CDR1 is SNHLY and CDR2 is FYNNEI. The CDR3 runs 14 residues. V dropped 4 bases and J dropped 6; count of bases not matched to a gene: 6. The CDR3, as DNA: TGTGCCAGCAGTGGAGGGACTAGCAGGCAGACCCAGTACTTC. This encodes CASSGGTSRQTQYF. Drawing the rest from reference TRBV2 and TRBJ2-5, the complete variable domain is EPEVTQTPSHQVTQMGQEVILRCVPISNHLYFYWYRQILGQKVEFLVSFYNNEISEKSEIFDDQFSVERPDGSNFTLKIRSTKLEDSAMYFCASSGGTSRQTQYFGPGTRLLVL.

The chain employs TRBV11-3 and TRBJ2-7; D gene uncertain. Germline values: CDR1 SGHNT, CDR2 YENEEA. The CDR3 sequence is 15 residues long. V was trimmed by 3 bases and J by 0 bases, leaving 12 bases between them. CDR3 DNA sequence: TGTGCCAGCAGCTTTGGGGTAACGAGCTCCTACGAGCAGTACTTC. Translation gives CASSFGVTSSYEQYF. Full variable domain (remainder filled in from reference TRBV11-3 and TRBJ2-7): EAGVVQSPRYKIIEKKQPVAFWCNPISGHNTLYWYLQNLGQGPELLIRYENEEAVDDSQLPKDRFSAERLKGVDSTLKIQPAELGDSAVYLCASSFGVTSSYEQYFGPGTRLTVT.

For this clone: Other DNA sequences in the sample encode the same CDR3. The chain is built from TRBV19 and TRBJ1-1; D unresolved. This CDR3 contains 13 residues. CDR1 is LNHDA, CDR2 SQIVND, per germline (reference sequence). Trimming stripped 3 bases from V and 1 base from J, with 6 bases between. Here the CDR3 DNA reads TGTGCCAGTAGTATTGCGCGGAACACTGAAGCTTTCTTT. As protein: CASSIARNTEAFF.

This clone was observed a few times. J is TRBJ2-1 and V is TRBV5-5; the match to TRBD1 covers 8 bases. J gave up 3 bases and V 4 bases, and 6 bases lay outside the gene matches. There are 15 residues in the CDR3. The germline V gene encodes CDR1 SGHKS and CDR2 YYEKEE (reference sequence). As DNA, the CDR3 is TGTGCCAGCAGCCCCGGACAGGGAGGCTACAATGAGCAGTTCTTC. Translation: CASSPGQGGYNEQFF.

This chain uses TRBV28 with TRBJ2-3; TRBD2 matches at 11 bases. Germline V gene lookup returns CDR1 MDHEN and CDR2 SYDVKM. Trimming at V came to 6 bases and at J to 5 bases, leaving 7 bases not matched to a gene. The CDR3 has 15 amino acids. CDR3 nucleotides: TGTGCCAGCAGACAATCACTAGCGGGGGTAGATACGCAGTATTTT. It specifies CASRQSLAGVDTQYF.

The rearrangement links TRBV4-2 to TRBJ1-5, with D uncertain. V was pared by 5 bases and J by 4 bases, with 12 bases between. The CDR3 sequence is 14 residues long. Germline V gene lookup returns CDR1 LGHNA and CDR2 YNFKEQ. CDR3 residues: CASSSWETNQPQHF. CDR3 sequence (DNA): TGTGCCAGCAGCTCGTGGGAAACTAATCAGCCCCAGCATTTT.

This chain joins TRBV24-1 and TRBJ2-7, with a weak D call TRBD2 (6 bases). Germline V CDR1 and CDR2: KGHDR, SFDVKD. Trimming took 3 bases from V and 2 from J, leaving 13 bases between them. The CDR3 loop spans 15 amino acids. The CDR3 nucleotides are TGTGCCACCAGTGATGCCGGGACTCGAACCTACGAGCAGTACTTC. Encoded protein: CATSDAGTRTYEQYF.

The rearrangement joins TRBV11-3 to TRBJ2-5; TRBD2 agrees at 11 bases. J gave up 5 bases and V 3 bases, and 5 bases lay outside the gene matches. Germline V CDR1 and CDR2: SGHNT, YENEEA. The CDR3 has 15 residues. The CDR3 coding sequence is TGTGCCAGCAGCTTCACTAGCGGGAGCCGTGAGACCCAGTACTTC. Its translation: CASSFTSGSRETQYF.

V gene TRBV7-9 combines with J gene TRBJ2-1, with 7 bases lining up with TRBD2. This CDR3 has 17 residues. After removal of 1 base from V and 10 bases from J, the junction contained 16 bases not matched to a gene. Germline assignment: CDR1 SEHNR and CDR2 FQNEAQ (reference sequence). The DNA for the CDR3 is TGTGCCAGCAGCTTAGGGCTTAGCGGGTCCATGGTCGGGGAGCAGTTCTTC. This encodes CASSLGLSGSMVGEQFF. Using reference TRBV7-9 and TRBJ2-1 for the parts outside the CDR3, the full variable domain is DTGVSQNPRHKITKRGQNVTFRCDPISEHNRLYWYRQTLGQGPEFLTYFQNEAQLEKSRLLSDRFSAERPKGSFSTLEIQRTEQGDSAMYLCASSLGLSGSMVGEQFFGPGTRLTVL.

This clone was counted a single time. CDR3 sequence reads: CASSYTKGRPTDTQYF. In DNA, the CDR3 is TGTGCCAGCAGTTACACCAAGGGGCGCCCCACAGATACGCAGTATTTT. This chain uses TRBV6-6 with TRBJ2-3; D may be TRBD1 (5 bases). With 2 bases removed from V and 2 bases from J, the gap between germline ends came to 14 bases. The CDR3 length is 16 residues. Per the germline V gene, CDR1 is MNHNY and CDR2 is SVGAGI (reference sequence).

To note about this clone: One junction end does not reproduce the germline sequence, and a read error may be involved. CDR3 loop: CASSLPAGQANF. CDR3 sequence (DNA): TGTGCCAGCAGTTTGCCCGCTGGGCAGGCCAACTTC. V gene TRBV28 combines with J gene TRBJ2-7; D unclear. Germline V gene sequence: CDR1 MDHEN, CDR2 SYDVKM. The CDR3 is 12 residues long.

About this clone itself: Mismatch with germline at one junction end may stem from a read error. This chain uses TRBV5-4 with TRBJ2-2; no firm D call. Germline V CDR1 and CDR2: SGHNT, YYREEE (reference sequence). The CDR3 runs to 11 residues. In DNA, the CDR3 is TGTGCGAGCACGAGGACCGGGGAGCTGTTTTTT. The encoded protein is CASTRTGELFF.

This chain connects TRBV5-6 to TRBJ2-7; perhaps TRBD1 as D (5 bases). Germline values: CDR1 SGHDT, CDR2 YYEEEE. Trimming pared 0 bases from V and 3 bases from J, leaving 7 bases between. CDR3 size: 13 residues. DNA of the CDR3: TGTGCCAGCAGCTTGGTGACAGACTACGAGCAGTACTTC. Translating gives CASSLVTDYEQYF.

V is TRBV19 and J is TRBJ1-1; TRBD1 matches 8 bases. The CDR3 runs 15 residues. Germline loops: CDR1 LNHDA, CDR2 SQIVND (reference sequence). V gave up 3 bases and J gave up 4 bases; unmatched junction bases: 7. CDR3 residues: CASSIRTGMGTEAFF. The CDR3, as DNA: TGTGCCAGTAGTATTCGGACAGGGATGGGCACTGAAGCTTTCTTT.